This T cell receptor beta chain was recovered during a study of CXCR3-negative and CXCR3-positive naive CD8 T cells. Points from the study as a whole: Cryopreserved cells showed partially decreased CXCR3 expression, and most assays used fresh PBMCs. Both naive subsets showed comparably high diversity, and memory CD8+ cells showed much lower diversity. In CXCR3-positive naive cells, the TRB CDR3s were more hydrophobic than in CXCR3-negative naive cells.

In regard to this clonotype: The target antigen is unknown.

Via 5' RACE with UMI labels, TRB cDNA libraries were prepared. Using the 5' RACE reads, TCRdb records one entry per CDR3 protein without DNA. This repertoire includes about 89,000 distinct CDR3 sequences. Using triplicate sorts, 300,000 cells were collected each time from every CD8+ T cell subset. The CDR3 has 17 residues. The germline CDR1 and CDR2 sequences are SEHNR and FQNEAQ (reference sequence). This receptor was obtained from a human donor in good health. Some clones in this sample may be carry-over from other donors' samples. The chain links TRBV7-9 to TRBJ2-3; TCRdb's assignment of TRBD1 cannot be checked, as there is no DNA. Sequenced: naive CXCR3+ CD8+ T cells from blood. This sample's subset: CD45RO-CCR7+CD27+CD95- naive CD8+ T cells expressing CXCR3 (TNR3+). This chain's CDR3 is CASSSLLTEMGTDTQYF.